This TCR beta chain emerged from a study of T cell responses to AZD1222 COVID-19 vaccine. This clone was seen once. Clones were sequenced by immunoSEQ multiplex PCR, and TCRdb holds only the in-frame ones, with some missing. The data contain around 180,000 clones, 90% to 95% of them singletons. The sequence was collected from an adult who received the AZD1222 COVID-19 vaccine. This specimen was peripheral blood, taken 28 days after the second AZD1222 dose.

The CDR3 loop reads CASSINRGQETQYF. As DNA, the CDR3 is TGTGCCAGTAGTATAAACAGGGGACAAGAGACCCAGTACTTC. V usage is TRBV19 and J usage is TRBJ2-5; 7 bases match TRBD1. The CDR3 is 14 residues long. V lost 2 bases and J lost 2; bases outside the gene matches: 2. Germline CDR1 is LNHDA and CDR2 is SQIVND (reference sequence).